Below, 10 T cell receptor beta chains from the same sample are listed, as sequenced in a study of PD-1 blockade in classical Hodgkin lymphoma. Regarding time point: cycle 4 day 1 (C4D1), after five to seven weeks of nivolumab. All patients experienced relapse after autologous stem cell transplantation, and brentuximab vedotin exposure was variable. TCRdb keeps only in-frame clones here, not all; method: immunoSEQ multiplex PCR. The table shows approximately 24,000 clones, with around 80% occurring only once. The source was peripheral blood mononuclear cells (PBMCs), collected before the fourth cycle of nivolumab. All receptors derive from a human donor with classical Hodgkin lymphoma.

V is TRBV30 and J is TRBJ1-5; 7 bases align to TRBD1. The CDR3 loop spans 16 amino acids. CDR1 is GTSNPN, CDR2 SVGIG, per germline (reference sequence). Trimming cost V 1 base and J 5 bases; bases outside gene matches: 11. CDR3 amino acids: CAWSDGRGQVDQPQHF. The CDR3 DNA follows: TGTGCCTGGAGTGACGGGAGGGGGCAAGTGGATCAGCCCCAGCATTTT.

The V call is TRBV2, the J call TRBJ1-2, with D unresolved. Germline V CDR1 and CDR2: SNHLY, FYNNEI. The CDR3 is 12 residues long. V was trimmed by 8 bases and J by 4 bases, leaving 11 bases between them. CDR3 amino acids: CASLLGRYGYTF. CDR3 DNA sequence: TGTGCCAGCCTACTCGGCCGCTATGGCTACACCTTC.

The chain uses TRBV28 and TRBJ2-1; D ambiguous. Deletions cut 2 bases from V and 9 bases from J, with 5 bases between. In germline, CDR1 is MDHEN, CDR2 SYDVKM. The CDR3 covers 11 residues. The CDR3 bases are TGTGCCAGCAGTTTAAATCTTGAGCAGTTCTTC. Translation gives CASSLNLEQFF. Based on the CDR3 plus reference TRBV28 and TRBJ2-1, the full variable domain is DVKVTQSSRYLVKRTGEKVFLECVQDMDHENMFWYRQDPGLGLRLIYFSYDVKMKEKGDIPEGYSVSREKKERFSLILESASTNQTSMYLCASSLNLEQFFGPGTRLTVL.

This chain links TRBV5-1 with TRBJ2-3; 11 positions agree with TRBD2. The J segment lost 4 bases and the V segment lost 3 bases, leaving 7 bases of the junction unmatched. The CDR3 sequence is 16 residues long. The germline CDR1 and CDR2 sequences are SGHRS and YFSETQ. The chain's CDR3 is CASSSLAGAVADTQYF. The CDR3 DNA reads as TGCGCCAGCAGCTCACTAGCGGGGGCCGTCGCAGATACGCAGTATTTT.

This clone has a single count. V is TRBV29-1 and J is TRBJ2-1; 11 bases agree with TRBD1. Germline V lookup: CDR1 SQVTM, CDR2 ANQGSEA. Trimming at V came to 6 bases and at J to 8 bases, leaving 9 bases not matched to a gene. CDR3 length: 14 residues. CDR3 in DNA: TGCAGCGTCCAGGCCGGGACAGGGGGATATGAGCAGTTCTTC. Amino acid sequence: CSVQAGTGGYEQFF.

This clone is a singleton in its sample. This chain links TRBV27 with TRBJ2-1, with 10 bases lining up with TRBD1. From germline, CDR1 is MNHEY and CDR2 SMNVEV (reference sequence). CDR3 length: 14 amino acids. The J segment lost 9 bases and the V segment lost 5 bases, leaving 7 bases of the junction unmatched. The chain's CDR3 is CASSLRDRGIEQFF. For the CDR3, the DNA is TGTGCCAGCAGTCTCCGGGACAGGGGAATTGAGCAGTTCTTC.

The J gene is TRBJ2-5, the V gene TRBV2, with 9 bases identical to TRBD2. The CDR3 contains 14 residues. Germline values: CDR1 SNHLY, CDR2 FYNNEI. The V and J ends lost 6 bases and 5 bases, in that order; junction bases with no gene match: 7. DNA of the CDR3: TGTGCCAGCAGCCCGGGACTAGCTGCGGAGACCCAGTACTTC. Protein: CASSPGLAAETQYF.

This chain joins TRBV28 and TRBJ2-7; 10 nucleotides line up with TRBD1. This CDR3 has 16 residues. Germline V gene lookup returns CDR1 MDHEN and CDR2 SYDVKM. With V trimmed by 4 bases and J by 3 bases, 9 bases remained unmatched. DNA for the CDR3: TGTGCCAGCAGTTCTTATACCGGGACAGGGGACTACGAGCAGTACTTC. Amino acid sequence: CASSSYTGTGDYEQYF.

The rearrangement uses TRBV4-3 and TRBJ2-1; 10 bases are shared with TRBD2. Per the germline V gene, CDR1 is LGHNA and CDR2 is YSLEER. The CDR3 contains 17 residues. With 4 bases clipped from V and 6 bases from J, the junction kept 12 bases outside the gene matches. CDR3 bases: TGCGCCAGCAGCCGCTCTCCCCTAGCGGGAGAGTTCAATGAGCAGTTCTTC. Protein: CASSRSPLAGEFNEQFF.

The chain employs TRBV6-1 and TRBJ2-5; no reliable D call. V lost 5 bases and J lost 5, with 15 bases in between. The CDR3 loop spans 14 amino acids. Germline V gene data show CDR1 as MNHNS and CDR2 as SASEGT. The CDR3 loop is CASSSLASKETQYF. The CDR3 DNA reads TGTGCCAGCAGTTCCCTTGCGAGTAAGGAGACCCAGTACTTC.